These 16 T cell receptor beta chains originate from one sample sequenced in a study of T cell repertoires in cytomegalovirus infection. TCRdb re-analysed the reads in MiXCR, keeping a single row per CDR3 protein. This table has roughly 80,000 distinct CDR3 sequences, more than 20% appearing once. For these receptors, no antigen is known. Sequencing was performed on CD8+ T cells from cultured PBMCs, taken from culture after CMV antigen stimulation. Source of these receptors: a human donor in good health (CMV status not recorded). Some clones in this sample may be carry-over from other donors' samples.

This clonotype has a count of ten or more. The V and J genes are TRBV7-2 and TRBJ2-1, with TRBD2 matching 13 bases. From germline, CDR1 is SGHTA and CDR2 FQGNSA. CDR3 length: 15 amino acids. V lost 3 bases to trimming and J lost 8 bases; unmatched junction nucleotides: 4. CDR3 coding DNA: TGTGCCAGCAGCTTTGGACTAGCGGGAGATTATGAGCAGTTCTTC. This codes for CASSFGLAGDYEQFF.

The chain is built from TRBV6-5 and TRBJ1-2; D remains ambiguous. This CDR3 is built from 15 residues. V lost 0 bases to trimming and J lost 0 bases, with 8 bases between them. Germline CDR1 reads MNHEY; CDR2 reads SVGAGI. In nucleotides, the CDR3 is TGTGCCAGCAGTTACTCACGAAGCCCTAACTATGGCTACACCTTC. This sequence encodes CASSYSRSPNYGYTF.

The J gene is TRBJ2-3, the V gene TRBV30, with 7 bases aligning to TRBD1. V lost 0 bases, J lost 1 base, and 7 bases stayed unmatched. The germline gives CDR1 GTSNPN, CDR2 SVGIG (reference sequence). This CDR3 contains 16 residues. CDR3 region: CAWSVLSGQRTDTQYF. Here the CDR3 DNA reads TGTGCCTGGAGTGTCCTTTCGGGACAGCGCACAGATACGCAGTATTTT.

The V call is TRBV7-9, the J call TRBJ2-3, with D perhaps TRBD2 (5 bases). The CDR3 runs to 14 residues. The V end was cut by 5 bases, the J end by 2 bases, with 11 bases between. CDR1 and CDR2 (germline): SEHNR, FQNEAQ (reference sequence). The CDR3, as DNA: TGTGCCAGCAGCCCCCCGGGAATCACAGATACGCAGTATTTT. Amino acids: CASSPPGITDTQYF.

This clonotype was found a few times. The CDR3 here is CASSLDTAGTQYF. CDR3 DNA: TGCGCCAGCAGCCTCGACACGGCGGGGACCCAGTACTTC. The V gene is TRBV4-1, the J gene TRBJ2-5; a possible D gene is TRBD2 (5 bases). The CDR3 runs 13 residues. Trimming took 4 bases from V and 7 from J, leaving 13 bases between them. Germline lookup yields CDR1 MGHRA and CDR2 YSYEKL.

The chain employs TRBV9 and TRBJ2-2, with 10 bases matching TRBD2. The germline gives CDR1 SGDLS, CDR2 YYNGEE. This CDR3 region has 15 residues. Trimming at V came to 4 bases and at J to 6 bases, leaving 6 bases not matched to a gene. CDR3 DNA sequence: TGTGCCAGCAGCCCCGGGACTAGCGTACCCGGGGAGCTGTTTTTT. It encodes CASSPGTSVPGELFF.

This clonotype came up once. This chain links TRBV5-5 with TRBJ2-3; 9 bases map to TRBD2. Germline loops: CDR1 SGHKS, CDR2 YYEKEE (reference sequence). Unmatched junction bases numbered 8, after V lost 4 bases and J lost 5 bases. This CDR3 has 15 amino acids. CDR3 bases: TGTGCCAGCAGCCGGGGCGGGGGGGCCCTAGATACGCAGTATTTT. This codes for CASSRGGGALDTQYF.

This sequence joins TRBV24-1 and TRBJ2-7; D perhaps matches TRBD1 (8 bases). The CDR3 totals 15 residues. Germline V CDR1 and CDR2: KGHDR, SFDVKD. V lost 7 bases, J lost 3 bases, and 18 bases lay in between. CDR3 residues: CATRENRGGCYEQYF. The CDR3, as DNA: TGTGCCACCAGAGAAAACAGGGGGGGATGCTACGAGCAGTACTTC.

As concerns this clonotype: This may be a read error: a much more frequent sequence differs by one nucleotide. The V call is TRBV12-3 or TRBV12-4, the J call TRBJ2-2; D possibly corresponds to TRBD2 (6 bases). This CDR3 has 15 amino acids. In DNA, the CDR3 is TGTGCCAGCAGTTTAGCGGGGGGAGACACCAGGGAGCTGTTTTTT. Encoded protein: CASSLAGGDTRELFF.

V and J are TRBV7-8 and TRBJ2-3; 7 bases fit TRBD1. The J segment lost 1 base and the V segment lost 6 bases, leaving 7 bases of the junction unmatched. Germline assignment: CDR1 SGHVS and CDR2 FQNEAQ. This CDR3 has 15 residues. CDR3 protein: CASRGSGQGTDTQYF. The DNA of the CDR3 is TGTGCCAGCAGAGGATCCGGACAGGGCACAGATACGCAGTATTTT.

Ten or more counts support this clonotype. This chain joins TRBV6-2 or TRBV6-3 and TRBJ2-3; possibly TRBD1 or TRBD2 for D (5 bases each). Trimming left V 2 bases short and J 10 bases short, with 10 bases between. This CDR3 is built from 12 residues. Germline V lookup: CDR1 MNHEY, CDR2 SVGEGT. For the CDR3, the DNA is TGTGCCAGCAGTTACGGGACCACAGCGCAGTATTTT. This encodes CASSYGTTAQYF.

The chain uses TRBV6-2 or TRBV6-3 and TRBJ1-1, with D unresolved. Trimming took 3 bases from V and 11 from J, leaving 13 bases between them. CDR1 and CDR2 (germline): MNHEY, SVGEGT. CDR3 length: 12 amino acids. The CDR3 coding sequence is TGTGCCAGCAGTTATGATGGCGCGGGCGCTTTCTTT. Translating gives CASSYDGAGAFF.

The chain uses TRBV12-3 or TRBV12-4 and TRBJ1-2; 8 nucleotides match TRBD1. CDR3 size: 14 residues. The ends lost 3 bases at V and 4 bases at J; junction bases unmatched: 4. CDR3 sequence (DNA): TGTGCCAGCAGTTTGACAGGGGCTGGCTATGGCTACACCTTC. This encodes CASSLTGAGYGYTF.

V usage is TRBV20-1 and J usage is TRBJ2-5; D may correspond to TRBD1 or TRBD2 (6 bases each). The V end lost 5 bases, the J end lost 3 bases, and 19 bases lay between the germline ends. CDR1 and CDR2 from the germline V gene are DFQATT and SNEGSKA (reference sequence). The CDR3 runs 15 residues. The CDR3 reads CSARGLVTFEETQYF. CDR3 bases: TGCAGTGCTCGGGGGCTAGTCACCTTCGAAGAGACCCAGTACTTC.

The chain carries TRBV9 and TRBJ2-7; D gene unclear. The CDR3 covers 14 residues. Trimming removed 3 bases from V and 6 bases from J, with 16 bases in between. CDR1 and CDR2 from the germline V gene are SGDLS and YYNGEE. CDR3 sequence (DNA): TGTGCCAGCAGCGAAAATAGTTTCCACCTCGAGCAGTACTTC. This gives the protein CASSENSFHLEQYF.

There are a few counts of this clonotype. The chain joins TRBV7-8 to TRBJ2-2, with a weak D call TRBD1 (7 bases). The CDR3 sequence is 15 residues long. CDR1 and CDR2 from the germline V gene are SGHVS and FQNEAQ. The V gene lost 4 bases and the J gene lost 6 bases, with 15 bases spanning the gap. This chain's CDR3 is CASSSTGRYAGELFF. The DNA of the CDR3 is TGTGCCAGCAGCTCGACAGGGAGGTACGCCGGGGAGCTGTTTTTT.